This T cell receptor beta chain derives from a study of cytomegalovirus exposure and HLA in healthy donors. Study in general: From donors who were HLA-typed, an early data release held approximately 91 million unique TCRs.

Broader study findings: Per a prior analysis, the majority of TCR beta V segments were productive roughly 87% or roughly 30% of the time. An ancestry cluster, one associated with Asian ancestry, reportedly showed fewer N-insertions than the approximately 650-donor mean in a later analysis.

PCR involved 60 Vbeta and 13 Jbeta primers. Data came from immunoSEQ multiplex PCR; TCRdb stores just in-frame clones and leaves some out. Of around 140,000 clones listed, approximately 84% are singletons. Among the donors, all were healthy bone marrow donors. This clone has a single count. Its antigen remains unknown. Germline CDR1 SGHNT, CDR2 YENEEA. This CDR3 contains 19 residues. V trimming: 5 bases; J trimming: 1 base; junction bases outside the gene matches: 16. The V gene is TRBV11-3, the J gene TRBJ2-3; 9 positions agree with TRBD2. This sequence originates from a man aged 30 to 39 in good health and CMV-seropositive. The material sequenced was PBMCs. The CDR3 DNA reads TGTGCCAGCAGCAACCTGCGGGGACTAGCATCTCGGGGCACAGATACGCAGTATTTT. Its translation is CASSNLRGLASRGTDTQYF.